This T cell receptor (beta chain) was sequenced in a study of cytomegalovirus exposure and HLA in healthy donors. Study summary: The roughly 110 validation repertoires were produced on the same platform as the 550 to 750 repertoires of the first cohort. This was reported in a later analysis.

Notes on the study in general: The study put roughly 160 TCR beta chains on its list as cytomegalovirus-associated. TCR clusters originating in the first cohort tended to co-occur in the approximately 120 validation repertoires, according to a later analysis.

Using immunoSEQ multiplex PCR, the repertoire was profiled, and TCRdb retains in-frame clones only, with some absent. The data contain 90,000 to 110,000 clones, about nine tenths of them singletons. Separate from the roughly 700-subject first cohort, the approximately 120-subject validation cohort was the one that the donors belonged to. A note on this clone: Its antigen is still unknown.

The CDR3 runs to 16 residues. Per the germline V gene, CDR1 is LNHDA and CDR2 is SQIVND (reference sequence). V dropped 2 bases and J dropped 1 base, with 15 bases sitting between them. V gene TRBV19 combines with J gene TRBJ2-7; tentatively, D is TRBD2 (7 bases). The source material was PBMCs. This TCR derives from a woman aged 18-29 years in good health and CMV-seronegative. The CDR3 DNA follows: TGTGCCAGTAGTATAAGGGGGGGGCTGGAGTCCTACGAGCAGTACTTC. It encodes CASSIRGGLESYEQYF.